This T cell receptor (beta chain) was identified during a study of OX40 agonist ivuxolimab in advanced cancers. Regarding the complete study: Ivuxolimab was a fully human IgG2 agonistic monoclonal antibody targeting the costimulatory receptor OX40 (CD134). Intravenous ivuxolimab was administered to patients every 2 weeks at six dose levels: 0.01, 0.1, 0.3, 1.5, 3 and 10 mg/kg. Among the roughly 52 dose-escalation patients, some 20 had hepatocellular carcinoma, about 15 melanoma, 9 renal cell carcinoma and 9 head and neck cancer. In the dose-escalation cohort, over 65% of patients were male, and the mean age was approximately 64 years, with a range of about 20 to 90. Prior anti-PD-1, anti-PD-L1 or anti-CTLA-4 therapy was permitted, and less than 45% of dose-escalation patients had received checkpoint inhibitors. Partial responses were achieved by three dose-escalation patients, of whom one had hepatocellular carcinoma and two had cutaneous melanoma. Peripheral TCRbeta sequencing aimed to test whether ivuxolimab altered TCR sequence diversity and caused clonal T-cell expansion. The paper reports the monotherapy dose-escalation portion (N of about 52 patients) of the phase I ivuxolimab trial. General conclusions and limits of the study: Which antigens the clonally expanded peripheral T cells were specific for was not determined. Low levels of normalized T-cell clonal expansion were also seen in some patients who did not respond. After ivuxolimab, more expanded clones were found on average in CD8+ T cells than in CD4+ T cells. At doses of 0.1 to 3.0 mg/kg, clonal expansion of both CD4+ and CD8+ blood T cells was observed from baseline to week 6. In the 0.1-3.0 mg/kg groups, partial responders had among the lowest normalized peripheral clonal expansion, particularly in CD8+ T cells.

Note on this clone: Its recognized antigen is unknown. Per-nucleotide qualities are absent, and no much larger clonotype sits a single base away.

For sequencing of the TCRbeta CDR3 region, genomic DNA was extracted from the sorted cells. The immunoSEQ Assay was used to sequence the TCRbeta CDR3 regions. TCRdb took this table from immuneACCESS and kept in-frame rearrangements with V and J called. Such tables lack part of the clones; where checked against another copy, unresolved V genes explain under half of the gap, and the rest is unexplained. In this sample the table shows 70,000 to 90,000 clones, about 81% of which occur a single time. The top ten clones comprise approximately 7.4% of the sample. Patients with a history of autoimmune disease or receiving systemic immunosuppression were excluded from the trial. Peripheral blood for TCR sequencing was drawn from every dose cohort at baseline, at cycle 4 day 1 and at cycle 7 day 1. Samples came from an open-label, multicenter, first-in-human phase I dose-escalation trial of ivuxolimab. Adults with locally advanced or metastatic head and neck squamous cell, hepatocellular, melanoma or renal cell carcinoma were enrolled in the trial. Before TCR sequencing, CD4+ T cells and CD8+ T cells from peripheral blood were sorted into separate populations.

There are 13 amino acids in the CDR3, from cysteine to phenylalanine inclusive. Only the CDR3 DNA is retained, 39 bases long and in frame from the first base. Via the germline V gene, CDR1 is LGHNA and CDR2 YSLEER. V is reduced by 9 bases and J by 2 bases, leaving a spacing of 14 bases between them. In this chain, TRBV4-3 is recombined with TRBJ2-7; the D gene identity is not certain. The sample was CD4+ or CD8+ T cells sorted from blood, taken in a trial of the OX40 agonist ivuxolimab. This TCR came from an adult with an advanced solid tumor such as melanoma, head and neck, liver or kidney cancer. The CDR3 has the sequence CASRLSFPYEQYF. The nucleotides are TGCGCCAGTCGCTTATCTTTCCCCTACGAGCAGTACTTC.